This TCR beta chain was profiled in a study of cytomegalovirus exposure and HLA in healthy donors. Germline-derived CDR1 and CDR2 are SGHTA and FQGTGA. This CDR3 spans 19 amino acids. PCR involved 60 Vbeta and 13 Jbeta primers. Clones were read by immunoSEQ multiplex PCR, and TCRdb kept only the in-frame ones, dropping some. The data hold 100,000 to 150,000 clones, with 60% to 80% observed a single time. The J gene is TRBJ2-5, the V gene TRBV7-3; 10 bases agree with TRBD2. The J call may be in error: the DNA end matches TRBJ2-7 better. Sequencing used PBMCs. The sequence was collected from a woman in her 50s in good health and CMV-seronegative. The CDR3 reads CASSRAHGVLAGVGYEQYF. CDR3 sequence (DNA): TGTGCCAGCAGCCGGGCCCACGGGGTGCTAGCGGGAGTCGGCTACGAGCAGTACTTC.